One TCR beta chain is described in this entry. The antigen remains undetermined. This specimen comes from a study of OX40 agonist ivuxolimab in advanced cancers. Study context: Patients enrolled in dose escalation were diagnosed with hepatocellular carcinoma, melanoma, renal cell or head and neck cancer. Study-level points and caveats: CD8+ T cells showed, on average, more clonal expansion than CD4+ cells. It was also the case that some nonresponders had low normalized T-cell clonal expansion.

CDR3 length: 17 amino acids. V was clipped by 5 bases and J by 0 bases; unmatched bases: 7. Germline values: CDR1 SGHVS, CDR2 FQNEAQ. The repertoire was sequenced with immunoSEQ multiplex PCR; TCRdb's copy has only in-frame clones and lacks some. The sample has about 50,000 clones; over 90% are singletons. The source is an adult with an advanced solid tumor such as melanoma, head and neck, liver or kidney cancer. The chain is built from TRBV7-8 and TRBJ2-3; 11 nucleotides agree with TRBD2. This specimen consisted of CD4+ or CD8+ T cells sorted from blood, obtained in a trial of the OX40 agonist ivuxolimab. CDR3 in amino acids: CASSGTSGRYSTDTQYF. The CDR3 DNA reads TGTGCCAGCAGCGGGACTAGCGGTCGGTATAGCACAGATACGCAGTATTTT.